These T cell receptor beta chains were read from a single sample in a study of regulatory T cells in long-lasting Graves disease. In TCRdb, the multiplex PCR reads were re-called with MiXCR into one record per CDR3 protein. The data show a few hundred thousand distinct CDR3 sequences, approximately 23% seen once. The source was peripheral blood mononuclear cells (PBMCs), collected when the disease was refractory, from a patient treated with antithyroid drugs. These receptor sequences come from a woman aged 40 to 55 with Graves disease. CDR3s include the opening cysteine and the closing phenylalanine or tryptophan. Each record gives: D gene, J gene, V gene, clone size, CDR3 protein, CDR3 DNA. D genes are given only for firm matches. Only part of the rows carry a size: once, few, many, or a class if the clone is expanded.

>TRBD2|TRBJ2-5|TRBV20-1|-
CSARGLAGRPGETQYF
TGCAGTGCTAGAGGACTAGCGGGACGGCCCGGGGAGACCCAGTACTTC
>-|TRBJ1-1|TRBV2|many
CASSEGFRTEAFF
TGTGCCAGCAGCGAGGGGTTCCGGACTGAAGCTTTCTTT
>-|TRBJ2-2|TRBV7-3|-
CASRPRTAANTGELFF
TGTGCCAGCAGGCCTCGGACAGCCGCGAACACCGGGGAGCTGTTTTTT
>-|TRBJ2-1|TRBV6-1|few
CASSAGLASYNEQFF
TGTGCCAGCAGTGCGGGACTGGCCTCTTACAATGAGCAGTTCTTC
>TRBD2|TRBJ2-4|TRBV28|many
CASSSPPGGIAKNIQYF
TGTGCCAGCAGTTCTCCCCCGGGAGGAATAGCCAAAAACATTCAGTACTTC
>TRBD1|TRBJ1-5|TRBV19|-
CASRQGEFYNQPQHF
TGTGCCAGTAGGCAGGGGGAGTTTTACAATCAGCCCCAGCATTTT
>-|TRBJ1-2|TRBV28|many
CASSRPQGVSYGYTF
TGTGCCAGCAGTCGACCCCAGGGAGTCTCCTATGGCTACACCTTC
>-|TRBJ1-1|TRBV20-1|few
CSASLENTEVFF
TGCAGTGCTAGTCTTGAGAACACTGAAGTTTTCTTT
>-|TRBJ2-2|TRBV20-1|few
CSASSGLPTGELFF
TGCAGTGCTAGCTCGGGACTGCCCACCGGGGAGCTGTTTTTT
>-|TRBJ2-5|TRBV11-2|many
CASSLIVSGETQYF
TGTGCCAGCAGCTTAATTGTTAGCGGAGAGACCCAGTACTTC
>-|TRBJ1-1|TRBV5-1|many
CASSLVQGLNTEAFF
TGCGCCAGCAGCTTGGTTCAGGGCCTGAACACTGAAGCTTTCTTT